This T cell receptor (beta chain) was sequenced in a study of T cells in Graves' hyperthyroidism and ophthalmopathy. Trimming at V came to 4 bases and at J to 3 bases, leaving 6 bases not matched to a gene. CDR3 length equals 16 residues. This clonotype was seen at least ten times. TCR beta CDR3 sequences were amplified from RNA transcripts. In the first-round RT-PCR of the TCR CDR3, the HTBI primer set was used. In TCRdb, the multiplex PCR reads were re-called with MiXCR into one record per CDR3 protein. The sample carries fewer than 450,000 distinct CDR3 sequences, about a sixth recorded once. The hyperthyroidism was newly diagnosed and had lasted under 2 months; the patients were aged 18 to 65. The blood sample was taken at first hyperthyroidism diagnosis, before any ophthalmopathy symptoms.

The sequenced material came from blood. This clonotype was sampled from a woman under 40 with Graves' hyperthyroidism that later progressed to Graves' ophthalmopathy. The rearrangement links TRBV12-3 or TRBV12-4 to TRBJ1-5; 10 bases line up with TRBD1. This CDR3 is CASSSTGGAPNQPQHF. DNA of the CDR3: TGTGCCAGCAGTTCGACAGGGGGCGCGCCCAATCAGCCCCAGCATTTT.